The sequence of this TCR beta chain was determined in a study of T cells in Graves' hyperthyroidism and ophthalmopathy. Reasons for excluding patients were uncontrolled infection, other autoimmune disease, pregnancy or lactation. The blood specimen was taken at initial hyperthyroidism diagnosis, before any ophthalmopathy symptoms. The TCR beta CDR3 regions underwent amplification using RNA transcripts as the source. A first-round RT-PCR of the TCR CDR3 used the HTBI primer set. A single record per CDR3 protein comes from TCRdb applying MiXCR to the multiplex PCR reads. Here the sample spans fewer than 900,000 distinct CDR3 sequences, 15% to 20% being singletons. This clonotype was detected a few times. Its antigen is undetermined. The study's findings and limits: Classification by a 13 V-J model distinguished ophthalmopathy from stable hyperthyroidism. Most clonotypes expanded in the thyroid (above 0.001) were also present in blood.

The receptor comes from a woman in her forties or fifties with Graves' hyperthyroidism that later progressed to Graves' ophthalmopathy. Source material: blood.

CDR3 bases: TGCGCCAGCAGAGGGCGGGGTATAAGCACAGATACGCAGTATTTT. Translation gives CASRGRGISTDTQYF. The V and J genes are TRBV5-1 and TRBJ2-3; D possibly corresponds to TRBD2 (6 bases). Per the germline V gene, CDR1 is SGHRS and CDR2 is YFSETQ. With 5 bases removed from V and 0 bases from J, the gap between germline ends came to 13 bases. This CDR3 is 15 amino acids long.